The rows below give T cell receptor beta chains drawn from one sample of a study of shared clonotypes between healthy human individuals. Libraries were prepared by immunoSEQ multiplex PCR; TCRdb keeps only in-frame clonotypes and omits some of them. The table includes approximately 2,000,000 clones, 85% to 95% detected once. Sequencing was carried out using naive CD4+ T cells from PBMCs. These receptors all stem from a man younger than 30 in good health. Some clones in this sample may be carry-over from other donors' samples. The CDR3 runs from the conserved cysteine through the conserved F or W. D genes are given only for firm matches. Clone sizes are given selectively: once, few, many, or a class where the clone is expanded.

abundance: -; v_gene: TRBV19; d_gene: -; j_gene: TRBJ1-5; CDR3nt: TGTGCCAGTAGTATAAAGGGGCGCGGAGGCAATCAGCCCCAGCATTTT; CDR3aa: CASSIKGRGGNQPQHF
abundance: -; v_gene: TRBV5-6; d_gene: -; j_gene: TRBJ2-7; CDR3nt: TGTGCCAGCAGCTTGCGTGACACCCACGAGCAGTACTTC; CDR3aa: CASSLRDTHEQYF
abundance: -; v_gene: TRBV4-1; d_gene: -; j_gene: TRBJ2-6; CDR3nt: TGCGCCAGCAGTCAAGCGGGTGGCTCTCGGGCCAACGTCCTGACTTTC; CDR3aa: CASSQAGGSRANVLTF
abundance: -; v_gene: TRBV28; d_gene: TRBD2; j_gene: TRBJ2-7; CDR3nt: TGTGCCAGCAGTTTTCCCGGACTAGCGGGCTCCTACGAGCAGTACTTC; CDR3aa: CASSFPGLAGSYEQYF
abundance: -; v_gene: TRBV5-1; d_gene: -; j_gene: TRBJ2-1; CDR3nt: TGCGCCAGCACCCACGCCGGGACTGCCTACAATGAGCAGTTCTTC; CDR3aa: CASTHAGTAYNEQFF
abundance: once; v_gene: TRBV11-2; d_gene: -; j_gene: TRBJ1-1; CDR3nt: TGTGCCAGCAGCTTAGAGGGTACTAACACGAACACTGAAGCTTTCTTT; CDR3aa: CASSLEGTNTNTEAFF
abundance: -; v_gene: TRBV5-1; d_gene: TRBD1; j_gene: TRBJ1-1; CDR3nt: TGCGCCAGCAGCTTGGCATCAGGGGGCACTGAAGCTTTCTTT; CDR3aa: CASSLASGGTEAFF
abundance: -; v_gene: TRBV27; d_gene: -; j_gene: TRBJ1-3; CDR3nt: TGTGCCAGCAGTTCGCCCTTCTCTGGAAACACCATATATTTT; CDR3aa: CASSSPFSGNTIYF
abundance: -; v_gene: TRBV4-2; d_gene: -; j_gene: TRBJ1-5; CDR3nt: TGTGCCAGCAGCCAAGACAGGGCTGATCAGCCCCAGCATTTT; CDR3aa: CASSQDRADQPQHF
abundance: -; v_gene: TRBV7-2; d_gene: TRBD1; j_gene: TRBJ2-7; CDR3nt: TGTGCCAGCAGCTTAGACAGGGGTTTAATCTACGAGCAGTACTTC; CDR3aa: CASSLDRGLIYEQYF
abundance: -; v_gene: TRBV5-1; d_gene: TRBD1; j_gene: TRBJ2-1; CDR3nt: TGCGCCAGCAGCCAAGGGGGCCCGAGCTCCTACAATGAGCAGTTCTTC; CDR3aa: CASSQGGPSSYNEQFF
abundance: -; v_gene: TRBV11-2; d_gene: TRBD1; j_gene: TRBJ1-4; CDR3nt: TGTGCCAGCAGCTTTACGACAGGGGTAGAAAAACTGTTTTTT; CDR3aa: CASSFTTGVEKLFF
abundance: few; v_gene: TRBV2; d_gene: -; j_gene: TRBJ1-1; CDR3nt: TGTGCCAGCAGTGGTTCCGCGGGGAACACTGAAGCTTTCTTT; CDR3aa: CASSGSAGNTEAFF
abundance: -; v_gene: TRBV5-5; d_gene: -; j_gene: TRBJ1-5; CDR3nt: TGTGCCAGCAGCTTTTCAGGGGACGATCAGCCCCAGCATTTT; CDR3aa: CASSFSGDDQPQHF
abundance: -; v_gene: TRBV7-3; d_gene: -; j_gene: TRBJ2-2; CDR3nt: TGTGCCAGCAGCTTAATCGGCCCAGGGGCCGGCACCGGGGAGCTGTTTTTT; CDR3aa: CASSLIGPGAGTGELFF
abundance: -; v_gene: TRBV7-2; d_gene: -; j_gene: TRBJ1-5; CDR3nt: TGTGCCAGCAGCCAGGGTTACAGGGTGAGCAATCAGCCCCAGCATTTT; CDR3aa: CASSQGYRVSNQPQHF
abundance: once; v_gene: TRBV6-5; d_gene: TRBD1; j_gene: TRBJ1-6; CDR3nt: TGTGCCAGCAGTCTCCTTGGGACAGACTATTCACCCCTCCACTTT; CDR3aa: CASSLLGTDYSPLHF